The 12 T cell receptor beta chains below come from one sample, sequenced in a study of response to subunit inactivated influenza vaccine. One entry per CDR3 protein, called by TCRdb with MiXCR from the RT-PCR reads. The profile shows over 400,000 distinct CDR3 sequences, approximately 13% of them singletons. The sample was PBMCs from blood, taken roughly 45 days after vaccination. The receptors were gathered from a man aged 50 to 60 who received an inactivated influenza vaccine.

The genes are TRBV7-2 and TRBJ1-2; 9 bases are shared with TRBD1. Germline CDR1 SGHTA, CDR2 FQGNSA. The CDR3 consists of 14 residues. The ends lost 5 bases at V and 5 bases at J; junction bases unmatched: 6. The CDR3 nucleotides read TGTGCCAGCAGCCAAACAGGGGGCTGGTATGGCTACACCTTC. Translating it yields CASSQTGGWYGYTF.

The chain couples TRBV20-1 to TRBJ2-7, with 7 bases matching TRBD1. Trimming took 1 base from V and 3 from J; bases not matched to a gene: 6. There are 14 residues in the CDR3. Germline CDR1 and CDR2: DFQATT and SNEGSKA (reference sequence). The CDR3 DNA reads TGCAGTGCTAGAGGAAGACAGGGTTACTACGAGCAGTACTTC. This codes for CSARGRQGYYEQYF.

Many counts were recorded for this clonotype. The chain carries TRBV20-1 and TRBJ2-5; D not certain. Trimming took off 0 bases at V and 2 bases at J, with 13 bases between the two ends. Germline CDR1 reads DFQATT; CDR2 reads SNEGSKA (reference sequence). The CDR3 spans 15 residues. This chain's CDR3 is CSARDGSLRQETQYF. In nucleotides, the CDR3 is TGCAGTGCTAGAGATGGCAGCCTGCGACAAGAGACCCAGTACTTC.

This clonotype occurred a few times. The chain recombines TRBV7-9 with TRBJ1-1; D might be TRBD1 (5 bases). Trimming stripped 2 bases from V and 4 bases from J, with 11 bases between. Germline CDR1 reads SEHNR; CDR2 reads FQNEAQ (reference sequence). The CDR3 extends over 14 amino acids. CDR3 sequence reads: CASSLSGYGTEAFF. CDR3 nucleotides: TGTGCCAGCAGCTTATCAGGGTATGGCACTGAAGCTTTCTTT.

This clonotype was detected only a few times. The chain employs TRBV15 and TRBJ2-1; 7 bases line up with TRBD2. Germline CDR1 and CDR2: LNHNV and YYDKDF (reference sequence). This CDR3 has 16 residues. V shed 4 bases, J shed 4 bases, and the junction held 10 bases outside the gene matches. CDR3 protein: CATSTIWSSGYNEQFF. CDR3 coding DNA: TGTGCCACCAGCACTATCTGGTCTAGCGGTTACAATGAGCAGTTCTTC. Full variable domain (outside the CDR3, taken from reference TRBV15 and TRBJ2-1): DAMVIQNPRYQVTQFGKPVTLSCSQTLNHNVMYWYQQKSSQAPKLLFHYYDKDFNNEADTPDNFQSRRPNTSFCFLDIRSPGLGDTAMYLCATSTIWSSGYNEQFFGPGTRLTVL.

CDR3 DNA: TGTGCCAGCAGTGGACTGGGACAGGGGAAAGGCAATGAGCAGTTCTTC. Translation gives CASSGLGQGKGNEQFF. The rearrangement uses TRBV2 and TRBJ2-1; 10 nucleotides agree with TRBD1. The V segment lost 4 bases and the J segment 6 bases; nucleotides outside the gene matches: 9. Germline V gene lookup returns CDR1 SNHLY and CDR2 FYNNEI. The CDR3 sequence is 16 residues long.

The chain joins TRBV5-6 to TRBJ1-2; no reliable D call. This CDR3 comprises 11 residues. V lost 7 bases, J lost 7 bases, and 11 bases lay in between. The germline V gene encodes CDR1 SGHDT and CDR2 YYEEEE. The CDR3 loop is CASHKGPGYTF. The DNA of the CDR3 is TGTGCCAGCCATAAAGGACCTGGCTACACCTTC.

Many counts were recorded for this clonotype. The chain has TRBV7-2 and TRBJ2-3; TRBD2 matches 9 bases. The CDR3 has 16 residues. Germline values: CDR1 SGHTA, CDR2 FQGNSA. The V segment lost 5 bases and the J segment 2 bases; nucleotides outside the gene matches: 8. The CDR3, as DNA: TGTGCCAGCAGCCCCCAGAGCGGGGGGCTCACAGATACGCAGTATTTT. Residues: CASSPQSGGLTDTQYF. The full variable domain, in which reference TRBV7-2 and TRBJ2-3 provide the parts outside the CDR3, is GAGVSQSPSNKVTEKGKDVELRCDPISGHTALYWYRQSLGQGLEFLIYFQGNSAPDKSGLPSDRFSAERTGGSVSTLTIQRTQQEDSAVYLCASSPQSGGLTDTQYFGPGTRLTVL.

This clonotype was seen a handful of times. The chain combines TRBV9 with TRBJ2-6, with 12 bases that match TRBD2. This CDR3 region has 19 residues. V trimming: 0 bases; J trimming: 0 bases; junction bases outside the gene matches: 4. Germline-derived CDR1 and CDR2 are SGDLS and YYNGEE. The CDR3 DNA sequence: TGTGCCAGCAGCGTAGGTGGACTAGCGGGACTCTCTGGGGCCAACGTCCTGACTTTC. Encoded protein: CASSVGGLAGLSGANVLTF.

The gene calls are TRBV5-6 and TRBJ2-2; weak D call: TRBD2 (5 bases). CDR3 size: 16 residues. The V end lost 2 bases, the J end lost 4 bases, and 15 bases lay between the germline ends. The germline gives CDR1 SGHDT, CDR2 YYEEEE. CDR3 protein: CASSFDAAGGTGELFF. The CDR3 bases are TGTGCCAGCAGCTTCGACGCCGCGGGTGGCACCGGGGAGCTGTTTTTT.

This chain joins TRBV7-8 and TRBJ2-7; 10 nucleotides line up with TRBD1. V trimming: 4 bases; J trimming: 5 bases; junction bases outside the gene matches: 5. The germline gives CDR1 SGHVS, CDR2 FQNEAQ. The CDR3 length is 14 residues. The CDR3 loop reads CASSSPGQGNEQYF. CDR3 in DNA: TGTGCCAGCAGCTCCCCGGGACAGGGGAACGAGCAGTACTTC.

The chain joins TRBV12-3 or TRBV12-4 to TRBJ1-5; D remains unclear. The V end lost 3 bases, the J end lost 4 bases, and 10 bases lay between the germline ends. The CDR3 contains 14 residues. This CDR3 reads CASSFKATNQPQHF. The CDR3 nucleotides read TGTGCCAGCAGTTTTAAGGCTACAAATCAGCCCCAGCATTTT.